The sequence of this T cell receptor beta chain was determined in a study of OX40 agonist ivuxolimab in advanced cancers. For the study at large: Administration of intravenous ivuxolimab to patients occurred every 2 weeks at 0.01 to 10 mg/kg. Earlier treatment with anti-PD-1, anti-PD-L1 or anti-CTLA-4 was permitted, and about 40% had received some. Cancers in dose escalation were hepatocellular, melanoma, renal cell and head and neck. Findings and caveats of the study: Clones of CD4+ and CD8+ blood T cells grew by week 6 at doses of 0.1 to 3.0 mg/kg.

This table comes from immunoSEQ multiplex PCR, and its TCRdb copy is limited to in-frame clones, with some not included. The sample gives over 55,000 clones, roughly 89% of which show up once; around 15% is in the top ten. Turning to this clone: Its specificity is unknown.

This material consisted of CD4+ or CD8+ T cells sorted from blood, taken in a trial of the OX40 agonist ivuxolimab. This TCR was recovered from an adult with an advanced solid tumor such as melanoma, head and neck, liver or kidney cancer.

The CDR3 region has the DNA TGTGCCAGTAGTATTATCTCTGGGGCCAACGTCCTGACTTTC. This codes for CASSIISGANVLTF. V is TRBV19 and J is TRBJ2-6, with D uncertain. The length of the CDR3 is 14 residues. Germline V gene data show CDR1 as LNHDA and CDR2 as SQIVND (reference sequence). V was clipped by 3 bases and J by 0 bases, with 3 bases between them.